This paragraph covers one T cell receptor (beta chain) sequence. Distinct nucleotide sequences in the sample also encode this CDR3. The data were obtained in a study of blood T cell repertoires in COVID-19. About the research overall: From T cells, B-cell-depleted T cells, or PBMCs came the material, which was cDNA or gDNA.

V lost 0 bases, J lost 3 bases, and 6 bases lay in between. This CDR3 region has 13 residues. Germline V gene sequence: CDR1 LGHNA, CDR2 YSLEER. Generated by immunoSEQ multiplex PCR, the TCRdb table keeps only in-frame clones and is missing some. Of more than 90,000 clones in the sample, approximately 81% are singletons; the top ten hold more than 1.5%. Sequenced sample: peripheral blood. This clonotype was obtained from a woman in her sixties or seventies with active or convalescent COVID-19. The gene calls are TRBV4-3 and TRBJ2-7; TRBD1 might be the D (6 bases). The CDR3 loop reads CASSQDRGYEQYF. CDR3 coding DNA: TGCGCCAGCAGCCAAGACAGGGGCTACGAGCAGTACTTC.